This TCR beta chain was obtained from a study of radiation and T cells in renal cell carcinoma. Using immunoSEQ multiplex PCR, the repertoire was profiled, and TCRdb retains in-frame clones only, with some absent. The sample lists some 70,000 clones, roughly 87% seen once, with 5.8% in the top ten. Indicated time point: blood 2 weeks post-SBRT. Treatment: 15 Gy SBRT to primary tumor, nephrectomy 4 weeks later. In this sample, this clone turned up a few times. The germline CDR1 and CDR2 sequences are SGHRS and YFSETQ. The V gene lost 4 bases and the J gene lost 5 bases, with 13 bases spanning the gap. The CDR3 is 14 amino acids.

The receptor was isolated from a man aged 55 to 70 with renal cell carcinoma. The rearrangement links TRBV5-1 to TRBJ1-5; maybe TRBD1 (5 bases). Sample: blood, taken from a patient whose treatment included radiotherapy and nephrectomy. The CDR3 here is CASSRDSPDQPQHF. The CDR3, as DNA: TGCGCCAGCAGCCGAGACAGCCCGGATCAGCCCCAGCATTTT.